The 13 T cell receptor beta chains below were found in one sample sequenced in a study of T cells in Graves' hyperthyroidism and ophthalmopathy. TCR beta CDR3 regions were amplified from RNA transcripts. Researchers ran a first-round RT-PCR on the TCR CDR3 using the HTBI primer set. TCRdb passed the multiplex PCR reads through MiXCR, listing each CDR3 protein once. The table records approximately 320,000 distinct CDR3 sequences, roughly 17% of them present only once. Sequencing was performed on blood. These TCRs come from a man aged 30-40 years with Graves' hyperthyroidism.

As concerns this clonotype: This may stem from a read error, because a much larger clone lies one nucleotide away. CDR3 bases: TGTGCCAGCAGTGCCGGGACAGGGGACAAAGACATTCAGTACTTC. It is translated as CASSAGTGDKDIQYF. The chain combines TRBV6-1 with TRBJ2-4, with 10 positions matching TRBD1. CDR1 is MNHNS and CDR2 is SASEGT in the germline V gene. The CDR3 contains 15 residues.

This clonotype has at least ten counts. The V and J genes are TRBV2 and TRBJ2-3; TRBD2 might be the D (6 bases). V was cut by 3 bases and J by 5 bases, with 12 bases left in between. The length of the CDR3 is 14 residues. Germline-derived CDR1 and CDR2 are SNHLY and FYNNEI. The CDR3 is CASSEGLRKDTQYF. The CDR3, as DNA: TGTGCCAGCAGTGAGGGACTCCGCAAAGATACGCAGTATTTT.

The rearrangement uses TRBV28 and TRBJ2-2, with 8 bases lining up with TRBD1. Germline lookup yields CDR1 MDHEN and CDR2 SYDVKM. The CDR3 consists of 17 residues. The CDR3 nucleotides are TGTGACACCAATGCCACATGGACAGGGCACTATTGGGGGGAGCTGTTTTTT. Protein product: CDTNATWTGHYWGELFF. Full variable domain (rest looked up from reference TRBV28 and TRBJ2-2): DVKVTQSSRYLVKRTGEKVFLECVQDMDHENMFWYRQDPGLGLRLIYFSYDVKMKEKGDIPEGYSVSREKKERFSLILESASTNQTSMYLCDTNATWTGHYWGELFFGEGSRLTVL.

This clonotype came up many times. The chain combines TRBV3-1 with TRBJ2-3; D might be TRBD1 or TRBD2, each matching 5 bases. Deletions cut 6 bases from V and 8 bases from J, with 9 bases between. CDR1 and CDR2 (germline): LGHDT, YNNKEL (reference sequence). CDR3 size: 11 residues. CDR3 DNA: TGTGCCAGCAGAACCGGGACTACGCAGTATTTT. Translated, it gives CASRTGTTQYF.

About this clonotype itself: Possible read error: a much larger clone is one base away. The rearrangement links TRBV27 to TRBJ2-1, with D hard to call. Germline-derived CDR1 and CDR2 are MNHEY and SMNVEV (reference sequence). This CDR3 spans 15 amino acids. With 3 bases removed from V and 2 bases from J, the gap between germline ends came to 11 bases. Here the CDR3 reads CASSFSADAYNEQFF. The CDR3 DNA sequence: TGTGCCAGCAGTTTCTCTGCCGACGCCTACAATGAGCAGTTCTTC.

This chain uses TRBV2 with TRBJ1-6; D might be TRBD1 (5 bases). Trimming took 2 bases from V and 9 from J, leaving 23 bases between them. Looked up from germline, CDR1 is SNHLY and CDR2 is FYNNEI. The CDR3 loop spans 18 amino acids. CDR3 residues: CASSEPGFGGGWASPLHF. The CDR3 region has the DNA TGTGCCAGCAGTGAACCAGGGTTCGGTGGCGGGTGGGCTTCACCCCTCCACTTT. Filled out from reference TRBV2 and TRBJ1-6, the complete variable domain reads EPEVTQTPSHQVTQMGQEVILRCVPISNHLYFYWYRQILGQKVEFLVSFYNNEISEKSEIFDDQFSVERPDGSNFTLKIRSTKLEDSAMYFCASSEPGFGGGWASPLHFGNGTRLTVT.

The CDR3 DNA is TGCAGTGCTAGAGACCCTTGGGGCTTTGATAACACTGAAGCTTTCTTT. This codes for CSARDPWGFDNTEAFF. V and J are TRBV20-1 and TRBJ1-1; D is possibly TRBD1 (5 bases). Trimming cost V 0 bases and J 2 bases, with 16 bases left between them. Germline assignment: CDR1 DFQATT and CDR2 SNEGSKA (reference sequence). The CDR3 has 16 residues.

CDR3 sequence reads: CASSLIRVTDTQYF. CDR3 DNA: TGTGCCAGCAGTCTTATCAGGGTAACAGATACGCAGTATTTT. The chain carries TRBV28 and TRBJ2-3; TRBD1 is a possible D gene (5 bases). Germline CDR1 is MDHEN and CDR2 is SYDVKM. The CDR3 totals 14 residues. Trimming removed 5 bases from V and 3 bases from J, with 12 bases in between.

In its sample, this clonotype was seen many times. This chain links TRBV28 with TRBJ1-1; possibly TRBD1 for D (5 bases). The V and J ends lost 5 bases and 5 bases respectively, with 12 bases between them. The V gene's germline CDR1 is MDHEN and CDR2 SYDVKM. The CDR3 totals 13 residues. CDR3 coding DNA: TGTGCCAGCAGTCCCTGGGGGGGGACTGAAGCTTTCTTT. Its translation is CASSPWGGTEAFF.

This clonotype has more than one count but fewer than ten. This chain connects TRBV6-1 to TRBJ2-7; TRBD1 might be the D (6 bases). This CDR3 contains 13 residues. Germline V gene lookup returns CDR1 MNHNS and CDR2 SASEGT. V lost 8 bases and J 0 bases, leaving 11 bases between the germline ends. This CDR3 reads CASPGHSSYEQYF. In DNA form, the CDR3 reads TGTGCCAGCCCGGGACATAGCTCCTACGAGCAGTACTTC.

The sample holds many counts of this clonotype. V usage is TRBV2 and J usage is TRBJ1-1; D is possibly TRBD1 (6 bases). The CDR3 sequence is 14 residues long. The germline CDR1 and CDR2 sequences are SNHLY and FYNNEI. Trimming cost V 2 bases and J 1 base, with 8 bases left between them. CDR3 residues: CASSERGQNTEAFF. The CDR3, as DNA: TGTGCCAGCAGTGAACGGGGACAGAACACTGAAGCTTTCTTT.

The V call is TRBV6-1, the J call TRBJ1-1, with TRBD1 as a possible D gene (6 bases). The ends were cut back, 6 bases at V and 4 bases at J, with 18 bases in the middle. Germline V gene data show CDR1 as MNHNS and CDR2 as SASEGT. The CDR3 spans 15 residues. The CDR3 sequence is CASRSYRAGSTEAFF. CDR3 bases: TGTGCCAGCAGGAGCTACAGGGCGGGGAGCACTGAAGCTTTCTTT.

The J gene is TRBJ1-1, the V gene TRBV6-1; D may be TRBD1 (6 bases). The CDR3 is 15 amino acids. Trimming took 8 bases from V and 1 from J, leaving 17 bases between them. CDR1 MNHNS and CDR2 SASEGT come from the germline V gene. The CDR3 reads CASASLGGQNTEAFF. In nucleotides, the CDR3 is TGTGCCAGCGCCTCCCTGGGGGGGCAGAACACTGAAGCTTTCTTT.